These T cell receptor beta chains were read from a single sample in a study of blood T cell repertoires in COVID-19. The repertoire was sequenced with immunoSEQ multiplex PCR; TCRdb's copy has only in-frame clones and lacks some. The sample has around 240,000 clones; 80% to 90% are singletons. The sequenced material came from peripheral blood. These receptors came from a man aged 40-50 years with acute or convalescent COVID-19. CDR3s include the opening cysteine and the closing phenylalanine or tryptophan. The order of the fields is clone size, V gene, J gene, D gene, CDR3 DNA, CDR3 protein. D genes are given only for firm matches. Clone size, where shown, is once, few, many, or a class for clones that have expanded.

clone size: once; V gene: TRBV9; J gene: TRBJ2-5; D gene: -; CDR3 DNA: TGTGCCAGCAGCGTAGGTGGTTACCCGGGGGAGACCCAGTACTTC; CDR3 protein: CASSVGGYPGETQYF
clone size: -; V gene: TRBV10-3; J gene: TRBJ1-1; D gene: -; CDR3 DNA: TGTGCCATGATGGACGGGGCTGAAGCTTTCTTT; CDR3 protein: CAMMDGAEAFF
clone size: -; V gene: TRBV5-6; J gene: TRBJ1-1; D gene: TRBD1; CDR3 DNA: TGTGCCAGCAGCTTGGGGGACAGAGGCACTGAAGCTTTCTTT; CDR3 protein: CASSLGDRGTEAFF
clone size: -; V gene: TRBV7-3; J gene: TRBJ2-1; D gene: TRBD2; CDR3 DNA: TGTGCCAGCAGCCCCCGCGGGGGGGCCGGGGGGAATGAGCAGTTCTTC; CDR3 protein: CASSPRGGAGGNEQFF
clone size: -; V gene: TRBV27; J gene: TRBJ1-1; D gene: -; CDR3 DNA: TGTGCCAGGAGGGATTCGGCTGAAGCTTTCTTT; CDR3 protein: CARRDSAEAFF
clone size: -; V gene: TRBV30; J gene: TRBJ2-1; D gene: TRBD2; CDR3 DNA: TGTGCCTGGAGTGTGTCTAGCGGGCGCTACAATGAGCAGTTCTTC; CDR3 protein: CAWSVSSGRYNEQFF
clone size: -; V gene: TRBV19; J gene: TRBJ1-5; D gene: -; CDR3 DNA: TGTGCCAGTAGACAGGGCAGTCAGCCCCAGCATTTT; CDR3 protein: CASRQGSQPQHF
clone size: -; V gene: TRBV9; J gene: TRBJ2-5; D gene: -; CDR3 DNA: TGTGCCAGCAGCGGTAGTGTCGCCCAAGAGACCCAGTACTTC; CDR3 protein: CASSGSVAQETQYF
clone size: -; V gene: TRBV11-1; J gene: TRBJ2-3; D gene: TRBD2; CDR3 DNA: TGTGCCAGCAGCTTAGCGGCGGGGGAGAGGTCTAGCACAGATACGCAGTATTTT; CDR3 protein: CASSLAAGERSSTDTQYF
clone size: -; V gene: TRBV7-3; J gene: TRBJ2-1; D gene: TRBD2; CDR3 DNA: TGTGCCAGCAGCCCAAACGGGGGGAACTACAATGAGCAGTTCTTC; CDR3 protein: CASSPNGGNYNEQFF
clone size: -; V gene: TRBV27; J gene: TRBJ1-1; D gene: -; CDR3 DNA: TGTGCCAGCAGTTTATCGATCGACATGTTATTTGAAGCTTTCTTT; CDR3 protein: CASSLSIDMLFEAFF
clone size: -; V gene: TRBV28; J gene: TRBJ1-1; D gene: -; CDR3 DNA: TGTGCCAGCAGTTTAAGACAGGACCGGTCTGAAGCTTTCTTT; CDR3 protein: CASSLRQDRSEAFF
clone size: -; V gene: TRBV7-2; J gene: TRBJ2-3; D gene: TRBD2; CDR3 DNA: TGTGCCAGCAGCTTGACTAGCGGGGGGCACGATACGCAGTATTTT; CDR3 protein: CASSLTSGGHDTQYF
clone size: -; V gene: TRBV5-4; J gene: TRBJ1-1; D gene: TRBD1; CDR3 DNA: TGTGCCAGCAGCGGCGGGACAGGGTTAGAAGCTTTCTTT; CDR3 protein: CASSGGTGLEAFF
clone size: -; V gene: TRBV28; J gene: TRBJ1-5; D gene: TRBD1; CDR3 DNA: TGTGCCAGCAGTTTACAAGGGGGCGGAAATCAGCCCCAGCATTTT; CDR3 protein: CASSLQGGGNQPQHF
clone size: -; V gene: TRBV5-4; J gene: TRBJ1-1; D gene: -; CDR3 DNA: TGTGCCAGCAGCTTGGAGCCGGGGGATCACACTGAAGCTTTCTTT; CDR3 protein: CASSLEPGDHTEAFF
clone size: -; V gene: TRBV9; J gene: TRBJ2-2; D gene: TRBD1; CDR3 DNA: TGTGCCAGCAGCGCCGGACAGGGGTACACCGGGGAGCTGTTTTTT; CDR3 protein: CASSAGQGYTGELFF
clone size: -; V gene: TRBV5-1; J gene: TRBJ2-1; D gene: TRBD2; CDR3 DNA: TGCGCCAGCAGCTTGGCCTTGACTAGCGGTGAGCAGTTCTTC; CDR3 protein: CASSLALTSGEQFF
clone size: -; V gene: TRBV9; J gene: TRBJ2-1; D gene: -; CDR3 DNA: TGTGCCAGCAGCGTAGTTTCAGCGGAGGAGCAGTTCTTC; CDR3 protein: CASSVVSAEEQFF
clone size: -; V gene: TRBV19; J gene: TRBJ1-5; D gene: -; CDR3 DNA: TGTGCCAGTATACGGCGGGGTGATAGCAATCAGCCCCAGCATTTT; CDR3 protein: CASIRRGDSNQPQHF
clone size: -; V gene: TRBV19; J gene: TRBJ2-2; D gene: TRBD2; CDR3 DNA: TGTGCCAGTAGACCGGGACTAGCGACACCCGGGGAGCTGTTTTTT; CDR3 protein: CASRPGLATPGELFF
clone size: -; V gene: TRBV2; J gene: TRBJ1-6; D gene: -; CDR3 DNA: TGTGCCAGCCGGGAAACCAACTATAATTCACCCCTCCACTTT; CDR3 protein: CASRETNYNSPLHF
clone size: few; V gene: TRBV5-1; J gene: TRBJ2-1; D gene: -; CDR3 DNA: TGCGCCAGCAGCTGGGCGTCCAACAATGAGCAGTTCTTC; CDR3 protein: CASSWASNNEQFF
clone size: -; V gene: TRBV12-5; J gene: TRBJ2-1; D gene: -; CDR3 DNA: TGTGCTAGTGGTTTGGCGGACGGCGTCCAGGGGTATGAGCAGTTCTTC; CDR3 protein: CASGLADGVQGYEQFF
clone size: -; V gene: TRBV19; J gene: TRBJ1-3; D gene: -; CDR3 DNA: TGTGCCAGTAAATCCGGGATCTCTGGAAACACCATATATTTT; CDR3 protein: CASKSGISGNTIYF
clone size: few; V gene: TRBV2; J gene: TRBJ1-1; D gene: -; CDR3 DNA: TGTGCCAGCAGTGTCGGGGTCGTCGTGAACACTGAAGCTTTCTTT; CDR3 protein: CASSVGVVVNTEAFF
clone size: few; V gene: TRBV6-4; J gene: TRBJ1-5; D gene: -; CDR3 DNA: TGTGCCAGCACCCGATACCAACAGGGCAGCAATCAGCCCCAGCATTTT; CDR3 protein: CASTRYQQGSNQPQHF
clone size: -; V gene: TRBV3-1/TRBV3-2; J gene: TRBJ1-2; D gene: -; CDR3 DNA: TGTGCCAGCAGCCAAGTGGGCTCTAACTATGGCTACACCTTC; CDR3 protein: CASSQVGSNYGYTF
clone size: -; V gene: TRBV19; J gene: TRBJ1-6; D gene: -; CDR3 DNA: TGTGCCAGTAGCCCACAGGGAATAGGTTCACCCCTCCACTTT; CDR3 protein: CASSPQGIGSPLHF
clone size: -; V gene: TRBV2; J gene: TRBJ1-5; D gene: -; CDR3 DNA: TGTGCCAGCAGTGGGGGGCAGAATCAGCCCCAGCATTTT; CDR3 protein: CASSGGQNQPQHF
clone size: -; V gene: TRBV11-1; J gene: TRBJ2-7; D gene: TRBD1; CDR3 DNA: TGTGCCAGCAGCACCCCACAGGGGGCAGGCTACGAGCAGTACTTC; CDR3 protein: CASSTPQGAGYEQYF
clone size: few; V gene: TRBV9; J gene: TRBJ2-3; D gene: TRBD2; CDR3 DNA: TGTGCCAGCAGCGTAGGAAATAGCGGGGGGGCAGATACGCAGTATTTT; CDR3 protein: CASSVGNSGGADTQYF
clone size: -; V gene: TRBV5-4; J gene: TRBJ1-4; D gene: -; CDR3 DNA: TGTGCCAGCAGCTTGGGCGGGAGTGAAGAAAAACTGTTTTTT; CDR3 protein: CASSLGGSEEKLFF
clone size: -; V gene: TRBV3-1/TRBV3-2; J gene: TRBJ1-6; D gene: -; CDR3 DNA: TGTGCCAGCAGCCAAACAGGGAATTTTGATTCACCCCTCCACTTT; CDR3 protein: CASSQTGNFDSPLHF
clone size: few; V gene: TRBV7-5; J gene: TRBJ2-2; D gene: -; CDR3 DNA: TGTGCCAGAAGCTCGTTAGCGGGGACCACGAACACCGGGGAGCTGTTTTTT; CDR3 protein: CARSSLAGTTNTGELFF
clone size: -; V gene: TRBV13; J gene: TRBJ2-7; D gene: TRBD1; CDR3 DNA: TGTGCCAGCAGCCTAGCCGGACAGGGGGTAGGGGAGCAGTACTTC; CDR3 protein: CASSLAGQGVGEQYF
clone size: -; V gene: TRBV25-1; J gene: TRBJ1-2; D gene: TRBD1; CDR3 DNA: TGTGCCAGCAGTGAATCACGACAGGGACGGGCTGGCTACACCTTC; CDR3 protein: CASSESRQGRAGYTF
clone size: few; V gene: TRBV5-1; J gene: TRBJ1-1; D gene: -; CDR3 DNA: TGCGCCAGCAGTTCCCGACCCGGGGGTGGGGTGAACACTGAAGCTTTCTTT; CDR3 protein: CASSSRPGGGVNTEAFF
clone size: once; V gene: TRBV12-5; J gene: TRBJ1-2; D gene: -; CDR3 DNA: TGTGCTAGTGGTTTGAGCGGGGGAGGCTACACCTTC; CDR3 protein: CASGLSGGGYTF
clone size: -; V gene: TRBV28; J gene: TRBJ2-4; D gene: TRBD1; CDR3 DNA: TGTGCCAGCATGGCTCCGGGACAGGGGAACATTCAGTACTTC; CDR3 protein: CASMAPGQGNIQYF
clone size: few; V gene: TRBV6-5; J gene: TRBJ2-7; D gene: -; CDR3 DNA: TGTGCCGTTCATATGAGGGGGACCTACGAGCAGTACTTC; CDR3 protein: CAVHMRGTYEQYF
clone size: -; V gene: TRBV28; J gene: TRBJ1-6; D gene: -; CDR3 DNA: TGTGCCAGCGGCGGGAGCTCCTATAATTCACCCCTCCACTTT; CDR3 protein: CASGGSSYNSPLHF
clone size: -; V gene: TRBV5-6; J gene: TRBJ1-1; D gene: -; CDR3 DNA: TGTGCCAGCAGCTTGGCCAGACAGCGGAACACTGAAGCTTTCTTT; CDR3 protein: CASSLARQRNTEAFF
clone size: -; V gene: TRBV13; J gene: TRBJ1-3; D gene: TRBD1; CDR3 DNA: TGTGCCAGCAGCTCAACCGACAGGGTCAGCTCTGGAAACACCATATATTTT; CDR3 protein: CASSSTDRVSSGNTIYF
clone size: -; V gene: TRBV29-1; J gene: TRBJ1-2; D gene: TRBD1; CDR3 DNA: TGCAGCGTTACAGGGGGCCAACTTAACTATGGCTACACCTTC; CDR3 protein: CSVTGGQLNYGYTF
clone size: -; V gene: TRBV6-2/TRBV6-3; J gene: TRBJ2-5; D gene: -; CDR3 DNA: TGTGCCAGCAGTTACAGGAGGGCACAAGAGACCCAGTACTTC; CDR3 protein: CASSYRRAQETQYF